The present T cell receptor (beta chain) was sequenced within a study of T-cell reconstitution after alpha-beta-depleted transplantation in children. Unique molecular identifiers were incorporated when the TCRbeta library was constructed. TCRdb analysed the PCR reads with MiXCR anew, one entry per CDR3 protein. The sample carries around 300,000 distinct CDR3 sequences, around 7.3% recorded once. In the case of this clonotype: Antigen unknown.

Whole-study findings and limits: Expanded graft clones, several hundred of them, were reportedly the source of alpha-beta T cells about two months after transplant. Surviving recipient cells, namely T cells and thymic progenitors, were the source of high day-60 TCRbeta diversity in some patients. A year post-transplant, T-cell counts and diversity derived mostly from newly produced T cells.

The V end lost 2 bases, the J end lost 2 bases, and 18 bases lay between the germline ends. The CDR3 totals 17 residues. The germline CDR1 and CDR2 sequences are SGHDT and YYEEEE. The sample consisted of peripheral blood, taken 360 days after TCRalphabeta/CD19-depleted stem cell transplant. This receptor was identified in a female patient between 2 and 10 years old who had a stem cell transplant for Fanconi anemia, so the T cells may come from the graft donor. The chain recombines TRBV5-6 with TRBJ2-3; a possible D gene is TRBD1 (6 bases). CDR3 coding DNA: TGTGCCAGCAGCTTCCGCATTTGGGGACAATCCACAGATACGCAGTATTTT. Translation gives CASSFRIWGQSTDTQYF.